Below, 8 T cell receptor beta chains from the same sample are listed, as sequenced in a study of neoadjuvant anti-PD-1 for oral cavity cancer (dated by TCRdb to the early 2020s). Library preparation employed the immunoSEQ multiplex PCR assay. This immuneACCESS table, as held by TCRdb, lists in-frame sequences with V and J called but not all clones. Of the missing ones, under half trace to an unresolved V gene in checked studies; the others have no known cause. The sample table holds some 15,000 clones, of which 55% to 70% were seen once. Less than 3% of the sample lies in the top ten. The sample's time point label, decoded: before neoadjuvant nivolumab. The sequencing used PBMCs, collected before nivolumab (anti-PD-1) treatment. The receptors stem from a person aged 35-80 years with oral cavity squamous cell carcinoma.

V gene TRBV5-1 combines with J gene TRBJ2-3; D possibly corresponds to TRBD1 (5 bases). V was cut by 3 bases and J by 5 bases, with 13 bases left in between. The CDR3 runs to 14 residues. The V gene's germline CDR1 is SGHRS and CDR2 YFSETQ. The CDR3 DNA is TGCGCCAGCAGCTCTAAAGGGGCTGTAGATACGCAGTATTTT. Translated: CASSSKGAVDTQYF.

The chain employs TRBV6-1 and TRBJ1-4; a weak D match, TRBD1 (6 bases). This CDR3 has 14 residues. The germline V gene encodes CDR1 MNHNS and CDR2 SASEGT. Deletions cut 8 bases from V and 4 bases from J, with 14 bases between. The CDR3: CASSQGRGNEKLFF. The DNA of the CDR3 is TGTGCCAGCTCCCAGGGGAGGGGTAATGAAAAACTGTTTTTT.

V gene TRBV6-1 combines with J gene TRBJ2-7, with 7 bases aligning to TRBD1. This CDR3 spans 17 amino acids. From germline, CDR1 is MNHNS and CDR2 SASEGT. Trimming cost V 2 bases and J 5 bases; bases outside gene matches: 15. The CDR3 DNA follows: TGTGCCAGCAGTGAATTACCTGACAGGGTCCTACAGAACGAGCAGTACTTC. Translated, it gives CASSELPDRVLQNEQYF.

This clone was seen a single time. DNA of the CDR3: TGTGCCAGCAGTGATAATCACAACATTCAGTACTTC. Amino acids: CASSDNHNIQYF. V and J are TRBV2 and TRBJ2-4; no clear D gene. The V and J ends lost 3 bases and 7 bases respectively, with 7 bases between them. Germline CDR1 reads SNHLY; CDR2 reads FYNNEI. CDR3 size: 12 residues.

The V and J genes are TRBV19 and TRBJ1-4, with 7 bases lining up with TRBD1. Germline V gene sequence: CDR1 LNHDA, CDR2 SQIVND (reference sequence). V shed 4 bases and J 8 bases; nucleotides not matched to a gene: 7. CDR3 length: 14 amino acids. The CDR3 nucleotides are TGTGCCAGTAGTACCACAGGGGCCGGAGAAAAACTGTTTTTT. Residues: CASSTTGAGEKLFF.

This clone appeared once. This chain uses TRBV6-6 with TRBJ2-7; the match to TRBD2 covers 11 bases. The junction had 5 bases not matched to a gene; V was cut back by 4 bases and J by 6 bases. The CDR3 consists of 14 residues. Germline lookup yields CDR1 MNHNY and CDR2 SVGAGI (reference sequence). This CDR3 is CASSSLAGEGEQYF. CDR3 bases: TGTGCCAGCAGTTCACTAGCGGGAGAGGGCGAGCAGTACTTC.

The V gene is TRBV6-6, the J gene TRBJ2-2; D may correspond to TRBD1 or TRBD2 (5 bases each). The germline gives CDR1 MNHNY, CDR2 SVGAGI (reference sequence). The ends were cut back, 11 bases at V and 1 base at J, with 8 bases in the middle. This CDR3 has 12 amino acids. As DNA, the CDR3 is TGTGCCGGGGGAGAGAACACCGGGGAGCTGTTTTTT. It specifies CAGGENTGELFF.

The CDR3 region is CASSAARLYGYTF. The CDR3 nucleotides read TGTGCCAGCAGTGCAGCCCGTCTCTATGGCTACACCTTC. V is TRBV2 and J is TRBJ1-2; D remains ambiguous. The V and J ends lost 4 bases and 4 bases respectively, with 10 bases between them. The germline V gene has CDR1 SNHLY and CDR2 FYNNEI. The CDR3 consists of 13 residues.